This TCR beta chain was identified during a study of CD8+ T cells in alopecia areata. V lost 7 bases and J 8 bases, leaving 15 bases between the germline ends. CDR1 and CDR2 (germline): SGDLS, YYNGEE. This CDR3 is 12 amino acids long. Extracted RNA was reverse transcribed, and the resulting cDNA served as sequencing template. The method was immunoSEQ multiplex PCR; TCRdb's version includes in-frame clones alone and lacks a portion of them. The repertoire holds about 150,000 clones, with approximately 60% as singletons. Sequencing was done on a sample of CD8+ T cells sorted from blood. The gene calls are TRBV9 and TRBJ1-2; no clear D. The sequence derives from a human donor in good health. In nucleotides, the CDR3 is TGTGCCAGCCGAGAGGTCTCCAAGGGCTACACCTTC. It encodes CASREVSKGYTF.